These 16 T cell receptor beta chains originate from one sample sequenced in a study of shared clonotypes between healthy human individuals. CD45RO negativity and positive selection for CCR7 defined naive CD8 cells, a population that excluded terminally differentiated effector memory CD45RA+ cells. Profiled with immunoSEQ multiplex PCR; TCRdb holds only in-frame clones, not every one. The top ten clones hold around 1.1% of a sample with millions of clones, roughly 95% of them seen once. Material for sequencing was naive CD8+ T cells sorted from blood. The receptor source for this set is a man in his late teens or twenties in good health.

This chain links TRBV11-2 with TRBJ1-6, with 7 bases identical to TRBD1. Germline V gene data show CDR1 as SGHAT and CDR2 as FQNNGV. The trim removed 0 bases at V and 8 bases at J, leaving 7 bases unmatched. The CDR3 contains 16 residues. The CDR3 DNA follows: TGTGCCAGCAGCTTAGATGGGTGGACAGGAGATTCACCCCTCCACTTT. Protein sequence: CASSLDGWTGDSPLHF.

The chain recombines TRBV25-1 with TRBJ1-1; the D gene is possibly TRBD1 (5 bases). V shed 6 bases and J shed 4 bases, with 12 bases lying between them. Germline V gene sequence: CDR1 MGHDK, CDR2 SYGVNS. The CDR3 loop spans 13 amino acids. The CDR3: CASSPLGATEAFF. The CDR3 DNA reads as TGTGCCAGCAGCCCCCTCGGGGCCACTGAAGCTTTCTTT.

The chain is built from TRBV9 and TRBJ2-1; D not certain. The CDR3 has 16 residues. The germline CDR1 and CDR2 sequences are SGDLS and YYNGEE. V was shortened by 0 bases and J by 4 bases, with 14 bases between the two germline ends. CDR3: CASSVGSGVEYNEQFF. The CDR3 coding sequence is TGTGCCAGCAGCGTAGGGTCTGGGGTGGAGTACAATGAGCAGTTCTTC.

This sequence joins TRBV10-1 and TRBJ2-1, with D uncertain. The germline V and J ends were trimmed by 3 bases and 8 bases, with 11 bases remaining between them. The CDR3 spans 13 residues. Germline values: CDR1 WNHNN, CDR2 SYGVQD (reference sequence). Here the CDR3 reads CASSDPWVDEQFF. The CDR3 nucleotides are TGCGCCAGCAGTGATCCATGGGTGGATGAGCAGTTCTTC.

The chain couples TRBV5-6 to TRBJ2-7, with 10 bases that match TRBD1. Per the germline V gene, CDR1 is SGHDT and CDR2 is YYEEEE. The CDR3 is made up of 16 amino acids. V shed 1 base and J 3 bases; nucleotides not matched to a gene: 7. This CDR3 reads CASSLRQGASIYEQYF. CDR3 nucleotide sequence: TGTGCCAGCAGCTTGCGACAGGGGGCATCGATCTACGAGCAGTACTTC.

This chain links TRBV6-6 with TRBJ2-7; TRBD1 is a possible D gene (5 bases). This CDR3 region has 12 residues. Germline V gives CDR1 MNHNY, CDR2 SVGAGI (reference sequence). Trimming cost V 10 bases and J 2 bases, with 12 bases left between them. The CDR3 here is CATDKGTYEQYF. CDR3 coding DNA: TGTGCCACCGACAAGGGGACCTACGAGCAGTACTTC.

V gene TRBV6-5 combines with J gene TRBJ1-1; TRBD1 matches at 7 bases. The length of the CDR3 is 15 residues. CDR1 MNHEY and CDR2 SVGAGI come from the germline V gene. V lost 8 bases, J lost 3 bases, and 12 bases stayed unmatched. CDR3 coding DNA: TGTGCCAGCCGATCTGGTGCGGGACAGCACACTGAAGCTTTCTTT. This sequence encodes CASRSGAGQHTEAFF.

This chain's CDR3 is CASSVGTPLEQYF. The DNA for the CDR3 is TGTGCCAGCAGTGTCGGGACTCCGTTGGAGCAGTACTTC. The J gene is TRBJ2-7, the V gene TRBV27; D may be TRBD2 (6 bases). V lost 5 bases and J lost 7, with 15 bases in between. This CDR3 has 13 amino acids. Germline V gene sequence: CDR1 MNHEY, CDR2 SMNVEV (reference sequence).

CDR3 protein: CASSQGVGGGPYNEQFF. Here the CDR3 DNA reads TGCGCCAGCAGCCAAGGGGTGGGAGGGGGACCTTACAATGAGCAGTTCTTC. The V call is TRBV4-3, the J call TRBJ2-1, with TRBD2 as a possible D gene (7 bases). Germline V CDR1 and CDR2: LGHNA, YSLEER. This CDR3 has 17 amino acids. The V gene lost 1 base and the J gene lost 4 bases, with 17 bases spanning the gap.

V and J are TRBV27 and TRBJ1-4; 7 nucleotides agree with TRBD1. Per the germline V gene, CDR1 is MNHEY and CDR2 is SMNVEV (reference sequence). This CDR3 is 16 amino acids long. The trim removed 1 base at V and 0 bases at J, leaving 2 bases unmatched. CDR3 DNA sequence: TGTGCCAGCAGTTTATACCAGGGGGCAACTAATGAAAAACTGTTTTTT. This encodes CASSLYQGATNEKLFF.

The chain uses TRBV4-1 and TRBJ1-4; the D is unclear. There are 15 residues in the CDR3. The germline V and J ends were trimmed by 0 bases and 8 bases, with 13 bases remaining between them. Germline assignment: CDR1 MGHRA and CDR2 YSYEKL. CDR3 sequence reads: CASSQDLVFFEKLFF. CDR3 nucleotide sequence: TGCGCCAGCAGCCAAGATTTGGTATTTTTCGAAAAACTGTTTTTT.

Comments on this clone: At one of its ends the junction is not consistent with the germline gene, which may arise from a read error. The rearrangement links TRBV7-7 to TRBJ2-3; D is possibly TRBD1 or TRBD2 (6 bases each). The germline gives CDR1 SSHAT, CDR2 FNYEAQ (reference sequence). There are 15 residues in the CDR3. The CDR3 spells CASSYVGGLTDTQYF. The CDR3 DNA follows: TGTGCTAGCAGCTACGTGGGGGGCCTCACAGATACGCAGTATTTT.

The CDR3 bases are TGTGCCAGTGGACCACTCAATGAGCAGTTCTTC. Encoded protein: CASGPLNEQFF. The chain couples TRBV27 to TRBJ2-1; D is unclear. The CDR3 extends over 11 amino acids. Germline CDR1 reads MNHEY; CDR2 reads SMNVEV (reference sequence). The germline V and J ends were trimmed by 9 bases and 6 bases, with 9 bases remaining between them.

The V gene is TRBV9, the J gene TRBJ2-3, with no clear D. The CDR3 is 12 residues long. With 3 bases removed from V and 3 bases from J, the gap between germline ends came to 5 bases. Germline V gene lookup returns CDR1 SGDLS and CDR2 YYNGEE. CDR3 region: CASSGETDTQYF. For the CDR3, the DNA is TGTGCCAGCAGCGGTGAAACAGATACGCAGTATTTT.

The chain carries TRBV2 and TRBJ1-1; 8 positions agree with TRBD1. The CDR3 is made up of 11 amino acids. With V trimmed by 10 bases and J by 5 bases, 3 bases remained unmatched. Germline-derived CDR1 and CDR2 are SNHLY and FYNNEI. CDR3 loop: CATDRGTEAFF. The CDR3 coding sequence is TGTGCCACAGACAGGGGTACTGAAGCTTTCTTT.

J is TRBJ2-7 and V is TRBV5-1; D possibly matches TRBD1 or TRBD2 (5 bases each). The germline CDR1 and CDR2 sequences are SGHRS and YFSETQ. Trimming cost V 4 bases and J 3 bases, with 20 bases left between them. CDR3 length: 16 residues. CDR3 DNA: TGCGCCAGCAGCACAGCCCCCGGGACCTTACTCTACGAGCAGTACTTC. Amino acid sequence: CASSTAPGTLLYEQYF. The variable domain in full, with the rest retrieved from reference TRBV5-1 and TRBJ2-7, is KAGVTQTPRYLIKTRGQQVTLSCSPISGHRSVSWYQQTPGQGLQFLFEYFSETQRNKGNFPGRFSGRQFSNSRSEMNVSTLELGDSALYLCASSTAPGTLLYEQYFGPGTRLTVT.